The 18 T cell receptor beta chains below were found in one sample sequenced in a study of blood T cell repertoires in COVID-19. Sequenced by immunoSEQ multiplex PCR; TCRdb stores in-frame clones only, minus some. Here the sample spans 180,000 or so clones, approximately 88% being singletons. The material sequenced was PBMCs or T cells enriched from blood (not recorded which). These receptors all come from a woman between 55 and 75 years old who had recovered from COVID-19.

This sequence joins TRBV5-6 and TRBJ2-7; TRBD2 might be the D (6 bases). CDR1 is SGHDT and CDR2 is YYEEEE in the germline V gene. The CDR3 sequence is 14 residues long. With 1 base removed from V and 6 bases from J, the gap between germline ends came to 14 bases. The CDR3 bases are TGTGCCAGCAGCTTGCCGGAGGGAGCAAGCGAGCAGTACTTC. Protein: CASSLPEGASEQYF.

This clone was picked up a small number of times. This sequence joins TRBV15 and TRBJ2-1; D possibly corresponds to TRBD2 (6 bases). CDR3 length equals 15 residues. Germline V lookup: CDR1 LNHNV, CDR2 YYDKDF (reference sequence). The V end lost 0 bases, the J end lost 0 bases, and 6 bases lay between the germline ends. The CDR3 reads CATSRERDSYNEQFF. The CDR3 nucleotides are TGTGCCACCAGCAGAGAGCGGGACTCCTACAATGAGCAGTTCTTC.

The CDR3 protein is CATKETGTGAYEQYF. Written as DNA, the CDR3 is TGTGCCACGAAGGAGACCGGGACAGGCGCCTACGAGCAGTACTTC. The chain couples TRBV10-3 to TRBJ2-7, with 8 bases lining up with TRBD1. The CDR3 has 15 amino acids. V shed 10 bases, J shed 2 bases, and the junction held 13 bases outside the gene matches. CDR1 ENHRY and CDR2 SYGVKD come from the germline V gene.

The sample holds one count of this clone. The gene calls are TRBV30 and TRBJ1-5; 7 bases are a match to TRBD1. The CDR3 covers 14 residues. In germline, CDR1 is GTSNPN, CDR2 SVGIG (reference sequence). Germline trimming cut 2 bases from V and 2 bases from J; bases unmatched to any gene: 3. The CDR3 DNA follows: TGTGCCTGGAGTCAGGGGGTCGGCAATCAGCCCCAGCATTTT. Protein sequence: CAWSQGVGNQPQHF.

J is TRBJ2-5 and V is TRBV3-1 (or the pseudogene TRBV3-2), with 9 nucleotides matching TRBD2. The trim removed 4 bases at V and 3 bases at J, leaving 3 bases unmatched. The germline CDR1 and CDR2 sequences are LGHDT and YNNKEL (reference sequence). This CDR3 region has 14 residues. CDR3 nucleotides: TGTGCCAGCAGCCTGCGACTAGCGGAAGAGACCCAGTACTTC. This sequence encodes CASSLRLAEETQYF.

The V gene is TRBV5-4, the J gene TRBJ2-1, with D tentatively TRBD1 (5 bases). CDR1 is SGHNT, CDR2 YYREEE, per germline (reference sequence). This CDR3 contains 12 residues. V lost 2 bases to trimming and J lost 14 bases, with 14 bases between them. The DNA of the CDR3 is TGTGCCAGCAGCTTAGATCGCAGGGCGGAGTTCTTC. Protein: CASSLDRRAEFF.

CDR3: CASSPAVSGSVLETQYF. CDR3 DNA sequence: TGCGCCAGCAGCCCGGCGGTTAGCGGATCAGTCCTAGAGACCCAGTACTTC. The V gene is TRBV5-1, the J gene TRBJ2-5; D is perhaps TRBD2 (6 bases). The germline V gene has CDR1 SGHRS and CDR2 YFSETQ. Trimming left V 4 bases short and J 4 bases short, with 23 bases between. The CDR3 runs to 17 residues.

The chain couples TRBV2 to TRBJ2-3, with unresolved D. V was pared by 3 bases and J by 2 bases, with 3 bases between. The CDR3 is made up of 12 amino acids. Germline CDR1 reads SNHLY; CDR2 reads FYNNEI. The CDR3 sequence is CASSDNTDTQYF. The CDR3 DNA reads TGTGCCAGCAGTGACAACACAGATACGCAGTATTTT.

The CDR3 nucleotides read TGTGCCAGCATCGAATACGGACAGTCGAACACCGGGGAGCTGTTTTTT. Amino acids: CASIEYGQSNTGELFF. V and J are TRBV28 and TRBJ2-2; possibly TRBD1 for D (6 bases). The V and J ends lost 7 bases and 0 bases respectively, with 15 bases between them. Germline values: CDR1 MDHEN, CDR2 SYDVKM. This CDR3 is built from 16 residues.

The rearrangement uses TRBV9 and TRBJ1-2; 8 bases fit TRBD1. V trimming: 5 bases; J trimming: 7 bases; junction bases outside the gene matches: 13. Germline V gives CDR1 SGDLS, CDR2 YYNGEE. The CDR3 sequence is 15 residues long. The CDR3 DNA reads TGTGCCAGCAGGGCATCAGGGGGCGGAAATGCTGGCTACACCTTC. This codes for CASRASGGGNAGYTF.

This chain joins TRBV3-1 (or the pseudogene TRBV3-2) and TRBJ2-2; 7 nucleotides align to TRBD1. With 4 bases clipped from V and 7 bases from J, the junction kept 9 bases outside the gene matches. The CDR3 has 15 residues. CDR1 and CDR2 (germline): LGHDT, YNNKEL (reference sequence). CDR3 DNA: TGTGCCAGCAGCCCTACAGGGGTATTGGGCGGGGAGCTGTTTTTT. Encoded protein: CASSPTGVLGGELFF.

V usage is TRBV3-1 (or the pseudogene TRBV3-2) and J usage is TRBJ2-1, with 7 positions matching TRBD2. The CDR3 is made up of 15 amino acids. Germline CDR1 is LGHDT and CDR2 is YNNKEL (reference sequence). Trimming took 2 bases from V and 8 from J; bases not matched to a gene: 9. Written as DNA, the CDR3 is TGTGCCAGCAGCCAAATGGTAAGGACTAGTGATGAGCAGTTCTTC. This gives the protein CASSQMVRTSDEQFF.

This clone has only a few counts. V usage is TRBV29-1 and J usage is TRBJ1-4, with a weak D call TRBD1 (5 bases). The CDR3 is 13 residues long. V gave up 6 bases and J gave up 6 bases, with 14 bases separating them. Per germline, CDR1 SQVTM and CDR2 ANQGSEA. CDR3 in amino acids: CSVCLEGYEKLFF. CDR3 coding DNA: TGCAGCGTCTGCTTGGAGGGGTATGAAAAACTGTTTTTT.

This clone was observed a single time. The gene calls are TRBV18 and TRBJ2-2; perhaps TRBD1 as D (8 bases). Looked up from germline, CDR1 is KGHSH and CDR2 is LQKENI. The CDR3 runs 18 residues. The ends were cut back, 5 bases at V and 3 bases at J, with 22 bases in the middle. The CDR3 DNA follows: TGTGCCAGCTCAACTCCCAGGGGGCATGGGGGGGACACCGGGGAGCTGTTTTTT. Amino acids: CASSTPRGHGGDTGELFF.

The V gene is TRBV2, the J gene TRBJ2-5, with 9 bases fitting TRBD2. The V gene end was trimmed by 11 bases and the J gene end by 2 bases; junction bases not matched to a gene: 12. The CDR3 totals 15 residues. Looked up from germline, CDR1 is SNHLY and CDR2 is FYNNEI. The CDR3 coding sequence is TGTGCCTCCTCCCTGGGGAGCGGGGGGCAAGAGACCCAGTACTTC. Protein: CASSLGSGGQETQYF.

This chain connects TRBV29-1 to TRBJ1-3; D possibly corresponds to TRBD1 (5 bases). Germline assignment: CDR1 SQVTM and CDR2 ANQGSEA. The CDR3 runs to 15 residues. Trimming took off 4 bases at V and 2 bases at J, with 15 bases between the two ends. The DNA for the CDR3 is TGCAGCGTTGTCCGGGGACTCGGGGCTGGAAACACCATATATTTT. It yields the protein CSVVRGLGAGNTIYF. Full variable domain (remainder filled in from reference TRBV29-1 and TRBJ1-3): SAVISQKPSRDICQRGTSLTIQCQVDSQVTMMFWYRQQPGQSLTLIATANQGSEATYESGFVIDKFPISRPNLTFSTLTVSNMSPEDSSIYLCSVVRGLGAGNTIYFGEGSWLTVV.

The V and J genes are TRBV7-3 and TRBJ2-1; TRBD2 matches at 7 bases. Germline lookup yields CDR1 SGHTA and CDR2 FQGTGA. The V gene end was trimmed by 1 base and the J gene end by 0 bases; junction bases not matched to a gene: 6. CDR3 length equals 17 residues. The CDR3 spells CASSLNFAGDSYNEQFF. The CDR3 bases are TGTGCCAGCAGCTTAAATTTTGCGGGGGACTCCTACAATGAGCAGTTCTTC.

The chain is built from TRBV7-9 and TRBJ1-3; 7 bases are a match to TRBD1. This CDR3 is built from 15 residues. J was trimmed by 0 bases and V by 6 bases; bases with no gene match: 5. Germline V gives CDR1 SEHNR, CDR2 FQNEAQ (reference sequence). This chain's CDR3 is CASRLQGHSGNTIYF. The CDR3 region has the DNA TGTGCCAGCAGGCTACAGGGGCACTCTGGAAACACCATATATTTT.